A selection of T cell receptor beta chains follows, all from one sample in a study of PD-1 blockade in classical Hodgkin lymphoma. The protocol was immunoSEQ multiplex PCR, while the TCRdb copy is restricted to in-frame clones and leaves out a portion. Of tens of thousands of clones listed, about 93% are singletons. The sequencing here drew on CD4+ T cells from blood, taken at baseline. The receptors come from a human donor with classical Hodgkin lymphoma. Both conserved end residues are part of each CDR3. The order of the fields is D gene, J gene, V gene, clone size, CDR3 protein, CDR3 DNA. D genes are given only for firm matches. Only part of the rows carry a size: once, few, many, or a class if the clone is expanded.

TRBD2 TRBJ2-1 TRBV10-1 NA CASSEGGLAGQFF TGCGCCAGCAGTGAGGGGGGACTAGCGGGGCAGTTCTTC
TRBD1 TRBJ2-3 TRBV10-3 NA CAIRPGDRDADTQYF TGTGCCATCAGACCGGGGGACAGGGATGCAGATACGCAGTATTTT
NA TRBJ1-3 TRBV29-1 NA CSVEDAISGNTIYF TGCAGCGTTGAGGATGCGATCTCTGGAAACACCATATATTTT
NA TRBJ1-3 TRBV27 NA CASRSGFSGNTIYF TGTGCCAGCAGATCTGGATTTTCTGGAAACACCATATATTTT
NA TRBJ1-5 TRBV10-3 few CAISDVPTASNQPQHF TGTGCCATCAGTGACGTCCCGACAGCTAGCAATCAGCCCCAGCATTTT
NA TRBJ2-1 TRBV9 NA CASSTRPGALEQFF TGTGCCAGCAGCACCCGTCCGGGGGCATTAGAGCAGTTCTTC
TRBD1 TRBJ1-3 TRBV7-9 once CARRGTADSGNTIYF TGTGCCCGTCGGGGGACAGCCGACTCTGGAAACACCATATATTTT
NA TRBJ2-1 TRBV30 NA CAWRGTSSYNEQFF TGTGCCTGGAGAGGGACCAGCTCCTACAATGAGCAGTTCTTC
NA TRBJ1-1 TRBV15 NA CATSRYLNTEAFF TGTGCCACCAGCAGGTACTTGAACACTGAAGCTTTCTTT
NA TRBJ2-6 TRBV5-1 NA CASSASTRTLSGANVLTF TGCGCCAGCAGCGCGTCCACAAGGACTTTATCTGGGGCCAACGTCCTGACTTTC
TRBD2 TRBJ2-2 TRBV10-2 NA CASTLAGGRTGELFF TGCGCCAGCACCCTCGCGGGGGGCCGTACCGGGGAGCTGTTTTTT
TRBD1 TRBJ2-1 TRBV11-2 NA CASRQGARNEQFF TGTGCCAGCCGACAGGGGGCGAGGAATGAGCAGTTCTTC
NA TRBJ2-5 TRBV10-3 NA CAISESRVQGRYQETQYF TGTGCCATCAGTGAGTCTAGGGTACAGGGCCGATACCAAGAGACCCAGTACTTC
NA TRBJ1-2 TRBV30 NA CAWSEADYYGYTF TGTGCCTGGAGTGAGGCAGATTATTATGGCTACACCTTC
NA TRBJ1-2 TRBV29-1 few CSVGGGQGGYTF TGCAGCGTTGGTGGAGGGCAAGGGGGCTACACCTTC
NA TRBJ1-2 TRBV29-1 few CSVGPRLHGYTF TGCAGCGTTGGTCCCAGACTTCATGGCTACACCTTC
NA TRBJ1-5 TRBV27 NA CASSFNGVRTQPQHF TGTGCCAGCAGTTTTAATGGGGTCAGGACGCAGCCCCAGCATTTT